This TCR beta chain was recovered during a study of breast tumors, draining lymph nodes, adjacent tissues. Study-wide results and caveats: Tumor T cell lymph node origin was a supported hypothesis, not proven.

CDR1 and CDR2 (germline): MGHDK, SYGVNS. This CDR3 has 13 amino acids. For this clonotype: What it recognizes is unknown. The junction does not match germline at one end; this may be a read error.

Each CDR3 protein is one row after TCRdb ran MiXCR on the multiplex PCR reads. The table shows roughly 70,000 distinct CDR3 sequences, with approximately 40% occurring only once. Material for sequencing was breast tumor tissue. The clonotype was recovered from a female donor with breast cancer. Some clones in this sample may be carry-over from other donors' samples. The chain combines TRBV25-1 with TRBJ1-2; 10 positions agree with TRBD1. The CDR3, as DNA: TGTGCCAGCAGTCTGGGGACAGGGGAAGGCTACGCCTTC. Amino acids: CASSLGTGEGYAF.